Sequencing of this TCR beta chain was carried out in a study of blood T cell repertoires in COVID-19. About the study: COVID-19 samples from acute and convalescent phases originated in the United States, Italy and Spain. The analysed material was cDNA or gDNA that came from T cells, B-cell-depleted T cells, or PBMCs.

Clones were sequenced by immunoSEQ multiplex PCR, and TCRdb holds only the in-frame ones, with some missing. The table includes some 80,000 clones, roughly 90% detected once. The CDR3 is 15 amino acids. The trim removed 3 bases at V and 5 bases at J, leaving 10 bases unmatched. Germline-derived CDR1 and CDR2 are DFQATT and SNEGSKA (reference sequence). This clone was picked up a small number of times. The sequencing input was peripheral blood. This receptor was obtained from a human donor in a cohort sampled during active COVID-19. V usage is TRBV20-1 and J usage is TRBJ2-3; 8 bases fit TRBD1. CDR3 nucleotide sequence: TGCAGTGCTAGTACGTTCAGGGGGCTTCGAGATACGCAGTATTTT. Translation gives CSASTFRGLRDTQYF.